The 10 T cell receptor beta chains below all came from one sample that was sequenced in a study of blood T cell repertoires in COVID-19 (dated by TCRdb to 2020 to 2022). The receptor library was made with the immunoSEQ multiplex PCR assay. TCRdb took over this immuneACCESS table, retaining in-frame rearrangements with V and J assigned. Such tables are incomplete; in checked studies, under half of the missing clones stem from an unresolved V gene, and the remainder is unexplained. Counted in this sample were 200,000 to 250,000 clones; roughly 86% of them appeared once. Roughly 1.6% of the sample is held by the ten biggest clonotypes. Sequenced sample: PBMCs or T cells enriched from blood (not recorded which). The origin of the receptors is a woman between 45 and 60 years old who had recovered from COVID-19.

This sequence joins TRBV28 and TRBJ2-7; D is unclear. Trimming cost V 8 bases and J 3 bases, with 14 bases left between them. This CDR3 has 13 amino acids. From germline, CDR1 is MDHEN and CDR2 SYDVKM. CDR3 nucleotides: TGTGCCAGCCTATCCAACACGGGCTACGAGCAGTACTTC. This encodes CASLSNTGYEQYF.

The J gene is TRBJ2-1, the V gene TRBV6-2 or TRBV6-3; D is undetermined. V lost 4 bases and J 6 bases, leaving 16 bases between the germline ends. The CDR3 spans 15 residues. CDR1 and CDR2 from the germline V gene are MNHEY and SVGEGT. CDR3 coding DNA: TGTGCCAGCAGTTTTAGTATGGTTCAATCCAATGAGCAGTTCTTC. Protein sequence: CASSFSMVQSNEQFF.

This chain joins TRBV19 and TRBJ2-2; D might be TRBD1 (5 bases). V dropped 0 bases and J dropped 0 bases, with 5 bases sitting between them. The germline V gene has CDR1 LNHDA and CDR2 SQIVND (reference sequence). CDR3 length: 15 residues. This CDR3 reads CASSIETANTGELFF. In nucleotides, the CDR3 is TGTGCCAGTAGTATAGAGACAGCGAACACCGGGGAGCTGTTTTTT.

The chain is built from TRBV28 and TRBJ1-2; perhaps TRBD1 as D (5 bases). Germline-derived CDR1 and CDR2 are MDHEN and SYDVKM. The CDR3 is made up of 13 amino acids. V shed 7 bases and J shed 6 bases, with 15 bases lying between them. DNA for the CDR3: TGTGCCAGCATAACATATCGGGGGAATGGCTACACCTTC. Translating it yields CASITYRGNGYTF.

The chain has TRBV5-5 and TRBJ1-3, with 7 nucleotides matching TRBD1. The V gene end was trimmed by 4 bases and the J gene end by 0 bases; junction bases not matched to a gene: 4. CDR3 length: 15 amino acids. Germline CDR1 reads SGHKS; CDR2 reads YYEKEE (reference sequence). CDR3 coding DNA: TGTGCCAGCAGCAGGGGACAGAGCTCTGGAAACACCATATATTTT. This translates into CASSRGQSSGNTIYF.

The chain has TRBV7-2 and TRBJ2-5; a possible D gene is TRBD1 (6 bases). V lost 6 bases to trimming and J lost 0 bases, with 14 bases between them. The CDR3 has 15 residues. The germline CDR1 and CDR2 sequences are SGHTA and FQGNSA. The CDR3 DNA sequence: TGTGCCAGCAGTCTTCAGACAGGTAACCAAGAGACCCAGTACTTC. Translating gives CASSLQTGNQETQYF.

This clone has a handful of counts. The chain couples TRBV28 to TRBJ1-2; 10 bases match TRBD1. Germline V lookup: CDR1 MDHEN, CDR2 SYDVKM. This CDR3 spans 13 amino acids. Trimming took 10 bases from V and 6 from J; bases not matched to a gene: 8. CDR3 DNA: TGTGCCACCCGCCCGGGACAGGGGAATGGCTACACCTTC. Amino acids: CATRPGQGNGYTF.

The CDR3 DNA follows: TGTGCCAGCAGCTTAGACCCCAGGGGGAAAAGCAATCAGCCCCAGCATTTT. It codes for CASSLDPRGKSNQPQHF. The rearrangement joins TRBV7-8 to TRBJ1-5; 7 nucleotides line up with TRBD1. V trimming: 1 base; J trimming: 1 base; junction bases outside the gene matches: 7. Germline assignment: CDR1 SGHVS and CDR2 FQNEAQ. The CDR3 spans 17 residues.

The gene calls are TRBV5-5 and TRBJ1-2; D is unclear. The CDR3 has 16 residues. Trimming stripped 4 bases from V and 0 bases from J, with 16 bases between. Germline CDR1 and CDR2: SGHKS and YYEKEE (reference sequence). CDR3 sequence (DNA): TGTGCCAGCAGCCATGACCCAGGCACCCCTAACTATGGCTACACCTTC. Encoded protein: CASSHDPGTPNYGYTF.

The J gene is TRBJ1-3, the V gene TRBV6-5; D not resolved. V was pared by 5 bases and J by 0 bases, with 11 bases between. The CDR3 is 15 amino acids. Germline V CDR1 and CDR2: MNHEY, SVGAGI. The CDR3 region has the DNA TGTGCCAGCAGTCCCGTTGCGGGCTCTGGAAACACCATATATTTT. As protein: CASSPVAGSGNTIYF.